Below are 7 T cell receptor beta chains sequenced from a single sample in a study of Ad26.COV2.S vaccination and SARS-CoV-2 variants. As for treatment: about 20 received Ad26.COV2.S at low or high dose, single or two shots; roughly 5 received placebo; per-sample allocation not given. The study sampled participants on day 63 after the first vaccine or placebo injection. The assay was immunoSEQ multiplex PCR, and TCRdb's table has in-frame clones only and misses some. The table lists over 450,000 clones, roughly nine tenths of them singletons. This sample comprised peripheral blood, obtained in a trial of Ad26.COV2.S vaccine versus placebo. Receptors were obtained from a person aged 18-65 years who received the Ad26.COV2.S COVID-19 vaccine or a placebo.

The CDR3 DNA follows: TGTGCCAGCAGCAGCACTAGCGGGGGGGCCGGCGAGCAGTTCTTC. Protein product: CASSSTSGGAGEQFF. The chain is built from TRBV5-4 and TRBJ2-1, with 13 nucleotides matching TRBD2. CDR1 SGHNT and CDR2 YYREEE come from the germline V gene (reference sequence). V lost 4 bases to trimming and J lost 10 bases; unmatched junction nucleotides: 8. The CDR3 extends over 15 amino acids.

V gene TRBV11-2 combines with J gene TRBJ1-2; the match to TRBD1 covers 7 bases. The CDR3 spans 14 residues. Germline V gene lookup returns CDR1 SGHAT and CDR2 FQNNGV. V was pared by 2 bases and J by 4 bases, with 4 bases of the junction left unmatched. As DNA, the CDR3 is TGTGCCAGCAGCTTACATGGACAGGCCTATGGCTACACCTTC. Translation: CASSLHGQAYGYTF.

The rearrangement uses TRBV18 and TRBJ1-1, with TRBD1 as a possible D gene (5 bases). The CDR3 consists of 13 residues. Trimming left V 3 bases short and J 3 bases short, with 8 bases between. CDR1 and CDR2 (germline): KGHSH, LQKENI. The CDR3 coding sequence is TGTGCCAGCTCACCTAAGACAGACACTGAAGCTTTCTTT. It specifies CASSPKTDTEAFF.

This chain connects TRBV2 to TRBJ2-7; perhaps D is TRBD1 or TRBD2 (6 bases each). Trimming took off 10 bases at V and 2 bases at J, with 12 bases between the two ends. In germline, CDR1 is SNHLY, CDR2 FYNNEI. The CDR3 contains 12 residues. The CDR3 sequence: CATLGGTYEQYF. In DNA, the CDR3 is TGTGCCACGCTAGGGGGGACCTACGAGCAGTACTTC.

The CDR3 region is CASSSGRTGRRNTIYF. The CDR3 bases are TGTGCCAGCAGCTCCGGAAGGACAGGGCGACGAAACACCATATATTTT. This chain connects TRBV7-9 to TRBJ1-3; 8 nucleotides agree with TRBD1. The V gene's germline CDR1 is SEHNR and CDR2 FQNEAQ (reference sequence). The V gene end was trimmed by 4 bases and the J gene end by 5 bases; junction bases not matched to a gene: 10. The CDR3 is made up of 16 amino acids. The whole variable domain, remainder taken from reference TRBV7-9 and TRBJ1-3, is DTGVSQNPRHKITKRGQNVTFRCDPISEHNRLYWYRQTLGQGPEFLTYFQNEAQLEKSRLLSDRFSAERPKGSFSTLEIQRTEQGDSAMYLCASSSGRTGRRNTIYFGEGSWLTVV.

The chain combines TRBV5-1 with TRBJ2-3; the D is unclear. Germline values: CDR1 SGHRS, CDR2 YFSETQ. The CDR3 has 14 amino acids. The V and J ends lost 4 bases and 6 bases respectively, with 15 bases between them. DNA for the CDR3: TGCGCCAGCAGCGTAACAACTCTGGGGGATACGCAGTATTTT. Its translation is CASSVTTLGDTQYF.

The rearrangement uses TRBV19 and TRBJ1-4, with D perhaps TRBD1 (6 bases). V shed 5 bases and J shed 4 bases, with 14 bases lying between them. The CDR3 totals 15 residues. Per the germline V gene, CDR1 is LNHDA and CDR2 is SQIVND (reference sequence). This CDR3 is CASSPGTPNNEKLFF. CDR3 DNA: TGTGCCAGTAGTCCTGGGACACCCAATAATGAAAAACTGTTTTTT.